Each of the 25 T cell receptor beta chains below was sequenced from the same sample in a study of regulatory T cells in long-lasting Graves disease. CDR3-region Arm-PCR and iRepertoire HTBI primers produced the TCR beta libraries. TCRdb re-called the multiplex PCR reads through MiXCR, storing one row per CDR3 protein. The sample carries about 470,000 distinct CDR3 sequences, less than 25% recorded once. Indicated time point: persistent/refractory GD, antithyroid drugs over 5 years with positive TRAb. RNA isolated from PBMCs was used to make the TCR library. The starting material was peripheral blood mononuclear cells (PBMCs), obtained when the disease was refractory, from a patient treated with antithyroid drugs. These receptor sequences come from a female donor with Graves disease.

The chain employs TRBV28 and TRBJ2-3; tentatively, D is TRBD2 (6 bases). The germline V gene encodes CDR1 MDHEN and CDR2 SYDVKM. The CDR3 runs to 12 residues. V was clipped by 4 bases and J by 15 bases, with 17 bases between them. The CDR3 is CASSSPRTTKYF. The CDR3, as DNA: TGTGCCAGCAGTTCCCCCAGGACTACAAAATATTTT.

This clonotype came up many times. This rearrangement joins TRBV20-1 to TRBJ2-5; no reliable D call. CDR3 length: 13 amino acids. Deletions cut 4 bases from V and 2 bases from J, with 11 bases between. Germline CDR1 DFQATT, CDR2 SNEGSKA (reference sequence). CDR3 region: CSATVWAQETQYF. CDR3 DNA sequence: TGCAGTGCTACGGTGTGGGCTCAAGAGACCCAGTACTTC.

There are many counts of this clonotype. CDR3 bases: TGTGCCATCAGTGGCCTTAGGGGGGGTTACGAGCAGTACTTC. Translating gives CAISGLRGGYEQYF. The J gene is TRBJ2-7, the V gene TRBV10-3; D perhaps matches TRBD2 (7 bases). The CDR3 spans 14 residues. V was clipped by 4 bases and J by 4 bases, with 14 bases between them. Per the germline V gene, CDR1 is ENHRY and CDR2 is SYGVKD.

This clonotype was observed many times. The gene calls are TRBV24-1 and TRBJ2-5; D possibly corresponds to TRBD2 (5 bases). The ends were cut back, 3 bases at V and 7 bases at J, with 14 bases in the middle. Germline V gene sequence: CDR1 KGHDR, CDR2 SFDVKD. The CDR3 spans 14 residues. This chain's CDR3 is CATSDPRPGGTQYF. The CDR3 DNA is TGTGCCACCAGTGATCCCCGACCCGGAGGGACCCAGTACTTC.

This clonotype was seen a few times. The rearrangement uses TRBV29-1 and TRBJ1-1; a possible D gene is TRBD1 (6 bases). Germline loops: CDR1 SQVTM, CDR2 ANQGSEA. The CDR3 has 13 amino acids. V was shortened by 4 bases and J by 3 bases, with 12 bases between the two germline ends. Here the CDR3 reads CSVGLRGYTEAFF. The CDR3 region has the DNA TGCAGCGTTGGTCTCAGGGGTTACACTGAAGCTTTCTTT. The full variable domain, in which reference TRBV29-1 and TRBJ1-1 provide the parts outside the CDR3, is SAVISQKPSRDICQRGTSLTIQCQVDSQVTMMFWYRQQPGQSLTLIATANQGSEATYESGFVIDKFPISRPNLTFSTLTVSNMSPEDSSIYLCSVGLRGYTEAFFGQGTRLTVV.

This clonotype was picked up a small number of times. The V and J genes are TRBV5-1 and TRBJ2-1; 9 bases map to TRBD2. V was clipped by 2 bases and J by 8 bases; unmatched bases: 8. CDR3 length equals 15 residues. The germline CDR1 and CDR2 sequences are SGHRS and YFSETQ. The DNA of the CDR3 is TGCGCCAGCAGCTTAGCGGGAGGTCGTGAGCATGAGCAGTTCTTC. Translating it yields CASSLAGGREHEQFF.

This clonotype showed up just a few times. The chain uses TRBV3-1 and TRBJ1-5, with TRBD1 matching 7 bases. The CDR3 spans 13 residues. V was clipped by 5 bases and J by 3 bases; unmatched bases: 1. Germline assignment: CDR1 LGHDT and CDR2 YNNKEL (reference sequence). CDR3 protein: CASSGQDNQPQHF. The DNA of the CDR3 is TGTGCCAGCAGCGGACAGGACAATCAGCCCCAGCATTTT. The variable domain in full, with the rest retrieved from reference TRBV3-1 and TRBJ1-5, is DTAVSQTPKYLVTQMGNDKSIKCEQNLGHDTMYWYKQDSKKFLKIMFSYNNKELIINETVPNRFSPKSPDKAHLNLHINSLELGDSAVYFCASSGQDNQPQHFGDGTRLSIL.

The gene calls are TRBV9 and TRBJ2-2; D might be TRBD2 (5 bases). The CDR3 has 16 residues. Per the germline V gene, CDR1 is SGDLS and CDR2 is YYNGEE. Trimming removed 0 bases at V and 0 bases at J, with 9 bases between. The CDR3 nucleotides are TGTGCCAGCAGCGTAGGAGCTAGCCCGAACACCGGGGAGCTGTTTTTT. This gives the protein CASSVGASPNTGELFF.

This clonotype was detected many times. The genes are TRBV6-2 or TRBV6-3 and TRBJ1-2, with no clear D. CDR3 length: 14 residues. V was pared by 3 bases and J by 8 bases, with 16 bases between. CDR1 is MNHEY and CDR2 is SVGEGT in the germline V gene. CDR3 residues: CASSYGSALEGYTF. The CDR3 DNA sequence: TGTGCCAGCAGTTATGGTTCGGCCCTCGAAGGCTACACCTTC.

This clonotype was detected a few times. This chain links TRBV28 with TRBJ1-1; the D is unclear. V lost 4 bases and J lost 3, with 12 bases in between. Germline lookup yields CDR1 MDHEN and CDR2 SYDVKM. The length of the CDR3 is 14 residues. CDR3 nucleotides: TGTGCCAGCAGTTGGACGGGGTACGACACTGAAGCTTTCTTT. Its translation: CASSWTGYDTEAFF.

The chain uses TRBV4-1 and TRBJ2-4, with 8 bases matching TRBD2. The CDR3 runs to 17 residues. Germline assignment: CDR1 MGHRA and CDR2 YSYEKL. Germline trimming cut 0 bases from V and 0 bases from J; bases unmatched to any gene: 4. The CDR3 reads CASSQDRGGVAKNIQYF. As DNA, the CDR3 is TGCGCCAGCAGCCAAGATCGGGGGGGAGTAGCCAAAAACATTCAGTACTTC.

At least ten counts were recorded for this clonotype. This chain uses TRBV7-8 with TRBJ1-1; D ambiguous. This CDR3 has 13 amino acids. V was pared by 10 bases and J by 3 bases, with 15 bases between. Germline assignment: CDR1 SGHVS and CDR2 FQNEAQ. CDR3 in DNA: TGTGCCACCTGGGGAGGGTACTACACTGAAGCTTTCTTT. The encoded protein is CATWGGYYTEAFF.

The chain carries TRBV6-1 and TRBJ2-2, with D perhaps TRBD1 (5 bases). CDR1 is MNHNS, CDR2 SASEGT, per germline. V lost 2 bases and J lost 0, with 10 bases in between. The CDR3 covers 16 residues. The DNA for the CDR3 is TGTGCCAGCAGTGAAAGGTGGGGCCCGAACACCGGGGAGCTGTTTTTT. Protein: CASSERWGPNTGELFF.

V is TRBV10-3 and J is TRBJ2-7; 7 nucleotides align to TRBD2. V gave up 8 bases and J gave up 5 bases; unmatched junction bases: 12. This CDR3 has 14 amino acids. Germline CDR1 ENHRY, CDR2 SYGVKD. CDR3 nucleotide sequence: TGTGCCATCTGGGGCGGGAGAAATCCCCACGAGCAGTACTTC. Translated: CAIWGGRNPHEQYF.

This clonotype was recorded only once. The chain employs TRBV15 and TRBJ1-4; no reliable D call. V lost 5 bases, J lost 4 bases, and 14 bases lay in between. Germline CDR1 LNHNV, CDR2 YYDKDF (reference sequence). The CDR3 totals 15 residues. DNA of the CDR3: TGTGCCACCAGCCCAGCCGGGTTTCTTAATGAAAAACTGTTTTTT. Translating it yields CATSPAGFLNEKLFF.

This clonotype was seen repeatedly, ten times or more. The V call is TRBV6-5, the J call TRBJ2-7; 10 bases line up with TRBD2. V shed 2 bases, J shed 4 bases, and the junction held 5 bases outside the gene matches. Germline V gives CDR1 MNHEY, CDR2 SVGAGI. This CDR3 is 15 amino acids long. DNA for the CDR3: TGTGCCAGCAGTTACGCAGCGGGAGGGTATTACGAGCAGTACTTC. It specifies CASSYAAGGYYEQYF.

This clonotype has a handful of counts. The chain is built from TRBV5-1 and TRBJ2-3, with TRBD2 as a possible D gene (6 bases). This CDR3 is built from 13 residues. V lost 4 bases and J 5 bases, leaving 11 bases between the germline ends. Germline V gene data show CDR1 as SGHRS and CDR2 as YFSETQ. For the CDR3, the DNA is TGCGCCAGCAGCCCCCTGGAGGGAGATACGCAGTATTTT. This encodes CASSPLEGDTQYF.

This clonotype has a handful of counts. The CDR3 DNA reads as TGTGCCAGCAGCCTCCGTCGTCGCGGACAGGACCCCTACGAGCAGTACTTC. As protein: CASSLRRRGQDPYEQYF. This sequence joins TRBV11-1 and TRBJ2-7; the match to TRBD1 covers 7 bases. The germline gives CDR1 SGHAT, CDR2 FQDESV (reference sequence). This CDR3 region has 17 residues. Unmatched junction bases numbered 15, after V lost 5 bases and J lost 2 bases. Filled out from reference TRBV11-1 and TRBJ2-7, the complete variable domain reads EAEVAQSPRYKITEKSQAVAFWCDPISGHATLYWYRQILGQGPELLVQFQDESVVDDSQLPKDRFSAERLKGVDSTLKIQPAELGDSAMYLCASSLRRRGQDPYEQYFGPGTRLTVT.

There are many counts of this clonotype. The chain couples TRBV6-5 to TRBJ2-7; unclear D gene. Trimming stripped 0 bases from V and 3 bases from J, with 6 bases between. This CDR3 comprises 13 residues. Germline values: CDR1 MNHEY, CDR2 SVGAGI. CDR3 amino acids: CASSYSYSYEQYF. CDR3 nucleotides: TGTGCCAGCAGTTACTCTTATAGCTACGAGCAGTACTTC.

This sequence joins TRBV29-1 and TRBJ2-3, with TRBD2 as a possible D gene (5 bases). V dropped 5 bases and J dropped 0 bases, with 18 bases sitting between them. The CDR3 length is 16 residues. Germline values: CDR1 SQVTM, CDR2 ANQGSEA. The DNA for the CDR3 is TGCAGCGTTCAAGGGAGCGTACTAAGTAGCACAGATACGCAGTATTTT. Protein sequence: CSVQGSVLSSTDTQYF.

This clonotype came up many times. This chain connects TRBV6-5 to TRBJ2-5; no definite D call. The V and J ends lost 0 bases and 9 bases respectively, with 14 bases between them. The CDR3 runs to 14 residues. Germline V lookup: CDR1 MNHEY, CDR2 SVGAGI. Here the CDR3 DNA reads TGTGCCAGCAGTTACTCTGGGCAGCGTAGGGCCCAGTACTTC. Translation: CASSYSGQRRAQYF.

This chain links TRBV27 with TRBJ1-1; D is unclear. Trimming took off 4 bases at V and 0 bases at J, with 12 bases between the two ends. The CDR3 runs 15 residues. The V gene's germline CDR1 is MNHEY and CDR2 SMNVEV (reference sequence). CDR3 DNA: TGTGCCAGCAGTTCAGTAAGGACGGTGAACACTGAAGCTTTCTTT. It translates to CASSSVRTVNTEAFF.

The rearrangement joins TRBV27 to TRBJ2-3; D perhaps matches TRBD2 (6 bases). Germline values: CDR1 MNHEY, CDR2 SMNVEV (reference sequence). V lost 0 bases to trimming and J lost 6 bases, with 16 bases between them. This CDR3 spans 16 amino acids. The CDR3 coding sequence is TGTGCCAGCAGTTTATCGTGGCGGGGTTGGGTGGATACGCAGTATTTT. Protein: CASSLSWRGWVDTQYF.

This rearrangement joins TRBV28 to TRBJ2-3; D tentatively reads TRBD1 or TRBD2 (5 bases each). V gave up 5 bases and J gave up 0 bases, with 12 bases separating them. CDR1 is MDHEN and CDR2 is SYDVKM in the germline V gene. The length of the CDR3 is 15 residues. The CDR3 spells CASSLEGYSTDTQYF. CDR3 DNA: TGTGCCAGCAGTCTAGAGGGGTATAGCACAGATACGCAGTATTTT. Supplemented by reference TRBV28 and TRBJ2-3, the full variable domain reads DVKVTQSSRYLVKRTGEKVFLECVQDMDHENMFWYRQDPGLGLRLIYFSYDVKMKEKGDIPEGYSVSREKKERFSLILESASTNQTSMYLCASSLEGYSTDTQYFGPGTRLTVL.

This clonotype was seen repeatedly, ten times or more. V and J are TRBV2 and TRBJ2-7, with 8 bases matching TRBD1. The germline V gene has CDR1 SNHLY and CDR2 FYNNEI. J gave up 3 bases and V 7 bases, and 5 bases lay outside the gene matches. The CDR3 is 13 amino acids. CDR3 sequence reads: CASNGQGNYEQYF. As DNA, the CDR3 is TGTGCCAGCAATGGACAGGGTAACTACGAGCAGTACTTC.